A selection of T cell receptor beta chains follows, all from one sample in a study of post-analysis software for immune sequencing data. TCRdb analysed the PCR reads with MiXCR anew, one entry per CDR3 protein. The top ten clones hold 9.5% to 13% of a sample with some 500,000 distinct CDR3 sequences, less than 45% of them seen once. Sequencing input: blood. The source is a girl between 5 and 17 years old with multiple sclerosis. Both conserved end residues are part of each CDR3. D genes are given only for firm matches.

j_call d_call v_call cdr3_aa
TRBJ2-3 TRBD2 TRBV20-1 CSPVRTSGRRSSTDTQYF
TRBJ2-1 TRBD2 TRBV14 CASSQLGLAGGDNEQFF
TRBJ2-5 - TRBV18 CASSPISSETQYF
TRBJ1-6 - TRBV6-1 CASSETRTGSHNSPLHF
TRBJ2-1 TRBD2 TRBV12-3/TRBV12-4 CASSLKAGDDNEQFF
TRBJ2-7 - TRBV9 CASSVSPDPHEQYF
TRBJ2-3 TRBD2 TRBV20-1 CSASAAGETDTQYF
TRBJ2-1 TRBD2 TRBV24-1 CATSDPGASGNEQFF
TRBJ1-4 - TRBV2 CASSEPGRPNEKLFF
TRBJ1-2 - TRBV7-9 CASSETNQGLGYGYTF
TRBJ2-7 - TRBV20-1 CSARGPGFSYEQYF
TRBJ2-7 - TRBV24-1 CATRDQGKYEQYF
TRBJ2-3 - TRBV5-6 CASSLDGTGTDTQYF
TRBJ2-1 TRBD1 TRBV24-1 CATSDSGDRGYNEQFF
TRBJ1-1 TRBD1 TRBV7-8 CASSTRDRETMAFF
TRBJ2-1 - TRBV4-2 CASSQVKGYAASYNEQFF
TRBJ2-6 TRBD2 TRBV20-1 CSASGRASGANVLTF
- - TRBV29-1 CSVVLALYNEQYF
TRBJ2-1 - TRBV20-1 CSAGHGAYNEQFF
TRBJ2-1 TRBD2 TRBV15 CATSTGLGPYNEQFF
TRBJ2-3 - TRBV12-3/TRBV12-4 CATTPTDTQYF
TRBJ2-3 - TRBV29-1 CSVEEGSDTQYF
TRBJ2-3 - TRBV29-1 CSVRGSTSTDTQYF
TRBJ2-3 TRBD2 TRBV29-1 CSAKGLAADTQYF
TRBJ2-1 TRBD2 TRBV12-3/TRBV12-4 CASRAGTSGRNEQFF
TRBJ2-3 TRBD2 TRBV2 CASSDTPEGLAGSTDTQYF
TRBJ1-1 TRBD1 TRBV28 CASSLEAGTGEGYTEAFF
TRBJ2-1 TRBD2 TRBV20-1 CSAWTSGLSSYNEQFF
TRBJ2-3 TRBD2 TRBV5-1 CASSLLVSGLAGGSTDTQYF
TRBJ2-5 TRBD2 TRBV2 CASSGLAGRRETQYF
TRBJ2-7 TRBD1 TRBV7-9 CASTQDRVGSYEQYF
TRBJ2-5 - TRBV11-2 CANSLGTGYETQYF
TRBJ2-1 - TRBV5-1 CASSLNSGDNEQFF
TRBJ2-7 - TRBV18 CASSPPGEKRYEQYF
TRBJ1-6 - TRBV7-2 CASSGAGVYSPPHF
TRBJ2-3 TRBD2 TRBV7-2 CASSPRASGRADTQYF
- - TRBV20-1 CSARDLRSYNEQYF
TRBJ2-1 - TRBV20-1 CSARSGTSYNEQFF
TRBJ1-1 TRBD1 TRBV20-1 CSARGAGQGTEAFF
TRBJ2-3 TRBD1 TRBV12-3/TRBV12-4 CASSLALRDRGMYF
TRBJ2-7 TRBD2 TRBV5-1 CASSLRGGVYEQYF
TRBJ2-7 TRBD2 TRBV20-1 CSARPQEREWSYEQYF
TRBJ1-2 - TRBV5-1 CASSFDANYGYTF
TRBJ2-7 - TRBV28 CASSLKHNYEQYF
- TRBD1 TRBV6-5 CASRQNRGQYEQYF